Below, one T cell receptor beta chain is given with its context. The data are from a study of control samples from healthy donors and cancer patients. Clones were sequenced by immunoSEQ multiplex PCR, and TCRdb holds only the in-frame ones, with some missing. Counted here are about 140,000 clones, 88% occurring once; the ten biggest clones make up approximately 8.6%. Germline-derived CDR1 and CDR2 are MNHNY and SVGAGI (reference sequence). CDR3 length: 16 amino acids. Trimming shortened V by 2 bases and J by 10 bases, and 20 bases separated the two germline ends. Sequencing input: blood. This sequence originates from a woman under 40 in good health. The V gene is TRBV6-6, the J gene TRBJ1-4, with a tentative D call TRBD1 (5 bases). In DNA form, the CDR3 reads TGTGCCAGCAGTTACGGGGGGTCCGGAGAGGAACGAAAACTGTTTTTT. It encodes CASSYGGSGEERKLFF.